This passage covers 27 T cell receptor beta chains from one sample sequenced in a study of blood T cell repertoires in COVID-19 (TCRdb year 2020). The protocol used for the library was the immunoSEQ multiplex PCR assay. Here the immuneACCESS table is served through TCRdb, limited to in-frame sequences with V and J called. Missing clones are a known gap in these copies; in checked studies unresolved V genes cover under half, and the rest lacks a known reason. This sample gives roughly 220,000 clones in total; roughly 89% of them show up just once. The ten largest account for about 2% of the sample. Sequenced: peripheral blood. These TCRs come from a man aged 30-40 years who had recovered from COVID-19.

The rearrangement joins TRBV27 to TRBJ1-1, with D perhaps TRBD1 (6 bases). From germline, CDR1 is MNHEY and CDR2 SMNVEV (reference sequence). CDR3 size: 14 residues. V was clipped by 3 bases and J by 3 bases, with 11 bases between them. CDR3 residues: CASSLSWTDTEAFF. Written as DNA, the CDR3 is TGTGCCAGCAGTTTGTCCTGGACAGACACTGAAGCTTTCTTT.

The chain is built from TRBV2 and TRBJ1-2; D is unclear. CDR1 is SNHLY, CDR2 FYNNEI, per germline. V lost 2 bases and J lost 8, with 15 bases in between. The CDR3 is 14 residues long. DNA of the CDR3: TGTGCCAGCAGTGAACAGGTCACGGTTCTCGGCTACACCTTC. It encodes CASSEQVTVLGYTF.

This chain connects TRBV28 to TRBJ1-2; perhaps TRBD1 as D (6 bases). Germline loops: CDR1 MDHEN, CDR2 SYDVKM. The V and J ends lost 7 bases and 9 bases respectively, with 15 bases between them. This CDR3 is built from 12 residues. The CDR3 loop is CASNPGTPRYTF. CDR3 nucleotide sequence: TGTGCCAGCAACCCCGGGACACCGCGCTACACCTTC.

The V and J genes are TRBV6-6 and TRBJ2-3, with no clear D. Trimming removed 4 bases at V and 2 bases at J, with 10 bases between. The germline V gene has CDR1 MNHNY and CDR2 SVGAGI (reference sequence). The CDR3 length is 14 residues. CDR3 DNA sequence: TGTGCCAGCAGTTTGGGCCGCAACACAGATACGCAGTATTTT. Its translation: CASSLGRNTDTQYF.

This clone was detected once. The chain is built from TRBV4-1 and TRBJ2-5; TRBD2 is a possible D gene (6 bases). Trimming pared 1 base from V and 3 bases from J, leaving 9 bases between. Germline V CDR1 and CDR2: MGHRA, YSYEKL. The CDR3 has 14 residues. The CDR3 region is CASSQGGEEETQYF. CDR3 DNA sequence: TGCGCCAGCAGCCAAGGAGGGGAGGAAGAGACCCAGTACTTC.

In this sample, this clone turned up once. The V call is TRBV28, the J call TRBJ1-5, with D hard to call. The CDR3 contains 16 residues. The germline V gene encodes CDR1 MDHEN and CDR2 SYDVKM. V was clipped by 6 bases and J by 9 bases, with 24 bases between them. CDR3: CASSYASGGLSRPQHF. In DNA form, the CDR3 reads TGTGCCAGCAGCTACGCCTCCGGAGGCCTAAGTAGGCCCCAGCATTTT.

The rearrangement links TRBV3-1 (or the pseudogene TRBV3-2) to TRBJ2-7, with 13 bases lining up with TRBD2. Trimming cost V 0 bases and J 2 bases; bases outside gene matches: 10. CDR3 length equals 19 residues. In germline, CDR1 is LGHDT, CDR2 YNNKEL (reference sequence). The CDR3 spells CASSQDHGLAGVIPYEQYF. The CDR3 coding sequence is TGTGCCAGCAGCCAAGATCACGGACTAGCGGGGGTGATACCCTACGAGCAGTACTTC.

The rearrangement joins TRBV5-1 to TRBJ2-7; tentative D call: TRBD1 (5 bases). The CDR3 is 14 residues long. Between the trimmed V and J ends, which lost 7 bases and 7 bases, there was a span of 21 bases. The germline CDR1 and CDR2 sequences are SGHRS and YFSETQ. CDR3 amino acids: CASAPQGLVGEQYF. The CDR3 bases are TGCGCCAGCGCACCGCAGGGATTAGTGGGGGAGCAGTACTTC.

The rearrangement links TRBV5-4 to TRBJ1-2; TRBD1 agrees at 8 bases. Losses at the gene ends were 3 bases for V and 8 bases for J; bases not matched to a gene: 12. The V gene's germline CDR1 is SGHNT and CDR2 YYREEE (reference sequence). CDR3 size: 15 residues. In nucleotides, the CDR3 is TGTGCCAGCAGCTCGACTTGGACAGGGTCGGGGGGCTACACCTTC. As protein: CASSSTWTGSGGYTF. Supplemented by reference TRBV5-4 and TRBJ1-2, the full variable domain reads ETGVTQSPTHLIKTRGQQVTLRCSSQSGHNTVSWYQQALGQGPQFIFQYYREEENGRGNFPPRFSGLQFPNYSSELNVNALELDDSALYLCASSSTWTGSGGYTFGSGTRLTVV.

J is TRBJ2-3 and V is TRBV6-1; TRBD2 matches at 12 bases. The germline gives CDR1 MNHNS, CDR2 SASEGT. Losses at the gene ends were 4 bases for V and 5 bases for J; bases not matched to a gene: 10. This CDR3 spans 17 amino acids. In nucleotides, the CDR3 is TGTGCCAGCAGTGCAACCCTAGCGGGGGGGCCCGGAGATACGCAGTATTTT. Encoded protein: CASSATLAGGPGDTQYF.

This sequence joins TRBV29-1 and TRBJ1-2, with a weak D call TRBD1 (6 bases). CDR1 and CDR2 (germline): SQVTM, ANQGSEA. V was trimmed by 5 bases and J by 2 bases, leaving 12 bases between them. This CDR3 contains 13 residues. The CDR3 sequence is CSVSRDMNYGYTF. The CDR3 DNA reads as TGCAGCGTTTCTCGGGACATGAACTATGGCTACACCTTC. The full variable domain, its missing parts supplied by reference TRBV29-1 and TRBJ1-2, is SAVISQKPSRDICQRGTSLTIQCQVDSQVTMMFWYRQQPGQSLTLIATANQGSEATYESGFVIDKFPISRPNLTFSTLTVSNMSPEDSSIYLCSVSRDMNYGYTFGSGTRLTVV.

The chain is built from TRBV15 and TRBJ1-3; 7 bases map to TRBD1. CDR3 size: 17 residues. With V trimmed by 1 base and J by 0 bases, 6 bases remained unmatched. Looked up from germline, CDR1 is LNHNV and CDR2 is YYDKDF (reference sequence). CDR3 sequence (DNA): TGTGCCACCAGCAGAGGGGACAGCCTTGACTCTGGAAACACCATATATTTT. It specifies CATSRGDSLDSGNTIYF.

The rearrangement links TRBV30 to TRBJ1-2; no reliable D call. Trimming took off 5 bases at V and 7 bases at J, with 17 bases between the two ends. The CDR3 length is 13 residues. Germline CDR1 GTSNPN, CDR2 SVGIG (reference sequence). The CDR3 bases are TGTGCCTGGTCGACTCACGGTGGTGGTGGCTACACCTTC. The encoded protein is CAWSTHGGGGYTF.

The chain couples TRBV12-3 or TRBV12-4 to TRBJ1-1; D is ambiguous. The ends were cut back, 3 bases at V and 7 bases at J, with 6 bases in the middle. The CDR3 loop spans 11 amino acids. This CDR3 is CASSLSDEAFF. CDR3 DNA: TGTGCCAGCAGTTTGTCAGATGAAGCTTTCTTT.

The chain couples TRBV18 to TRBJ1-4; 9 bases fit TRBD1. Unmatched junction bases numbered 4, after V lost 3 bases and J lost 8 bases. The CDR3 contains 14 residues. The germline V gene has CDR1 KGHSH and CDR2 LQKENI. The CDR3 DNA reads TGTGCCAGCTCACCGGGACAGGGAACCGAAAAACTGTTTTTT. The encoded protein is CASSPGQGTEKLFF.

V gene TRBV19 combines with J gene TRBJ2-2; 9 nucleotides line up with TRBD2. CDR3 length equals 22 residues. From germline, CDR1 is LNHDA and CDR2 SQIVND (reference sequence). The ends lost 7 bases at V and 4 bases at J; junction bases unmatched: 28. The CDR3 region is CASKKWLAESQALAGSTGELFF. Here the CDR3 DNA reads TGTGCCAGTAAGAAATGGTTGGCGGAGAGTCAAGCCCTAGCGGGGAGCACCGGGGAGCTGTTTTTT.

The chain uses TRBV13 and TRBJ1-1, with unresolved D. V shed 0 bases and J shed 6 bases, with 14 bases lying between them. Looked up from germline, CDR1 is PRHDT and CDR2 is FYEKMQ (reference sequence). CDR3 length: 15 residues. This CDR3 is CASSLGGPGVAEAFF. The DNA for the CDR3 is TGTGCCAGCAGCTTAGGTGGGCCCGGGGTTGCTGAAGCTTTCTTT.

The V and J genes are TRBV19 and TRBJ1-2; D is unresolved. There are 13 residues in the CDR3. Germline loops: CDR1 LNHDA, CDR2 SQIVND (reference sequence). Trimming left V 2 bases short and J 0 bases short, with 4 bases between. The CDR3 sequence is CASSISSNYGYTF. The CDR3 coding sequence is TGTGCCAGTAGTATATCATCTAACTATGGCTACACCTTC. Full variable domain (rest looked up from reference TRBV19 and TRBJ1-2): DGGITQSPKYLFRKEGQNVTLSCEQNLNHDAMYWYRQDPGQGLRLIYYSQIVNDFQKGDIAEGYSVSREKKESFPLTVTSAQKNPTAFYLCASSISSNYGYTFGSGTRLTVV.

The V and J genes are TRBV18 and TRBJ1-3; 9 bases fit TRBD1. This CDR3 comprises 16 residues. Trimming took 3 bases from V and 2 from J; bases not matched to a gene: 5. Per the germline V gene, CDR1 is KGHSH and CDR2 is LQKENI. The CDR3 region has the DNA TGTGCCAGCTCACCGGGACAGGGAGGTCCTGGAAACACCATATATTTT. Translated, it gives CASSPGQGGPGNTIYF.

This chain connects TRBV9 to TRBJ2-3, with 9 positions matching TRBD1. This CDR3 contains 14 residues. The germline V gene encodes CDR1 SGDLS and CDR2 YYNGEE. The V and J ends lost 4 bases and 4 bases, in that order; junction bases with no gene match: 4. The CDR3 sequence is CASSMTGGPDTQYF. CDR3 nucleotide sequence: TGTGCCAGCAGCATGACAGGGGGTCCAGATACGCAGTATTTT.

The chain combines TRBV5-5 with TRBJ2-3; D is possibly TRBD1 (5 bases). There are 14 residues in the CDR3. The V gene's germline CDR1 is SGHKS and CDR2 YYEKEE (reference sequence). Trimming cost V 1 base and J 1 base, with 7 bases left between them. CDR3: CASSLKGGTDTQYF. CDR3 bases: TGTGCCAGCAGCTTGAAAGGGGGCACAGATACGCAGTATTTT.

The chain combines TRBV5-6 with TRBJ2-3; 9 bases agree with TRBD2. The CDR3 extends over 17 amino acids. J was trimmed by 2 bases and V by 1 base; bases with no gene match: 8. CDR1 is SGHDT, CDR2 YYEEEE, per germline. This CDR3 reads CASSLKSSGDLTDTQYF. The CDR3 DNA is TGTGCCAGCAGCTTGAAGTCTAGCGGGGATCTCACAGATACGCAGTATTTT.

This sequence joins TRBV9 and TRBJ1-6, with TRBD1 identical over 8 bases. Germline trimming cut 2 bases from V and 7 bases from J; bases unmatched to any gene: 2. Germline V CDR1 and CDR2: SGDLS, YYNGEE. The CDR3 runs 14 residues. This CDR3 is CASSVRGLNSPLHF. The CDR3 nucleotides are TGTGCCAGCAGCGTCAGGGGGCTCAATTCACCCCTCCACTTT.

The V and J genes are TRBV2 and TRBJ2-7, with 7 positions matching TRBD1. Germline values: CDR1 SNHLY, CDR2 FYNNEI. The CDR3 contains 14 residues. Losses at the gene ends were 6 bases for V and 4 bases for J; bases not matched to a gene: 9. CDR3: CASSRTGVGYEQYF. DNA for the CDR3: TGTGCCAGCAGCAGAACAGGGGTGGGTTACGAGCAGTACTTC.

The chain couples TRBV5-1 to TRBJ2-5, with TRBD1 identical over 8 bases. Germline lookup yields CDR1 SGHRS and CDR2 YFSETQ. The CDR3 consists of 15 residues. Trimming at V came to 4 bases and at J to 0 bases, leaving 5 bases not matched to a gene. For the CDR3, the DNA is TGCGCCAGCAGCCCAACGACAGGGGACCAAGAGACCCAGTACTTC. The encoded protein is CASSPTTGDQETQYF.

This clone occurred once. V is TRBV10-2 and J is TRBJ2-7; TRBD2 might be the D (6 bases). CDR3 size: 15 residues. Germline assignment: CDR1 WSHSY and CDR2 SAAADI. V lost 3 bases and J lost 1, with 13 bases in between. The CDR3 DNA reads TGCGCCAGCAGTGAAGCAGGAGGGACTTCCTACGAGCAGTACTTC. Its protein product is CASSEAGGTSYEQYF.

This clone was picked up one time. The V and J genes are TRBV6-4 and TRBJ1-2; 9 bases map to TRBD1. CDR1 and CDR2 from the germline V gene are MRHNA and SNTAGT. V trimming: 5 bases; J trimming: 4 bases; junction bases outside the gene matches: 8. CDR3 length: 15 amino acids. The CDR3 DNA reads as TGTGCCAGCAGTTGGGACAGGGATCTTTCCTATGGCTACACCTTC. Protein: CASSWDRDLSYGYTF.